Presented here are 31 T cell receptor beta chains from one specimen sequenced in a study of technical replicates of blood from a few donors. The repertoire was sequenced with immunoSEQ multiplex PCR; TCRdb's copy has only in-frame clones and lacks some. The table lists tens of thousands of clones, 97% of them singletons. The sample taken for sequencing was T cells isolated from PBMCs. The receptors were gathered from a human donor in good health.

The chain couples TRBV6-1 to TRBJ2-7, with D perhaps TRBD1 (6 bases). The CDR3 is 15 amino acids. V gave up 6 bases and J gave up 0 bases, with 15 bases separating them. In germline, CDR1 is MNHNS, CDR2 SASEGT. CDR3 sequence (DNA): TGTGCCAGCAGCCGTCCAGCAGGGGTCTCCTACGAGCAGTACTTC. It yields the protein CASSRPAGVSYEQYF.

In its sample, this clone was seen a few times. The identical CDR3 is also encoded by other nucleotide sequences in the sample. The chain has TRBV5-1 and TRBJ2-7; TRBD1 matches at 7 bases. Germline lookup yields CDR1 SGHRS and CDR2 YFSETQ. Unmatched junction bases numbered 4, after V lost 1 base and J lost 0 bases. This CDR3 spans 15 amino acids. The CDR3 loop is CASSLSQGRSYEQYF. CDR3 DNA: TGCGCCAGCAGCTTGTCACAGGGGCGCTCCTACGAGCAGTACTTC.

V usage is TRBV2 and J usage is TRBJ2-7; 12 nucleotides match TRBD2. The CDR3 runs 15 residues. V shed 2 bases, J shed 9 bases, and the junction held 8 bases outside the gene matches. Germline CDR1 reads SNHLY; CDR2 reads FYNNEI. The CDR3 DNA sequence: TGTGCCAGCAGTGAACTAACTAGCGGGAGGACTGGGCAGTACTTC. This translates into CASSELTSGRTGQYF.

This chain connects TRBV19 to TRBJ1-1, with 8 bases lining up with TRBD1. V trimming: 6 bases; J trimming: 0 bases; junction bases outside the gene matches: 3. Germline CDR1 reads LNHDA; CDR2 reads SQIVND (reference sequence). The CDR3 totals 14 residues. The CDR3 is CASRRQGMNTEAFF. The CDR3 DNA follows: TGTGCCAGTAGGAGACAGGGGATGAACACTGAAGCTTTCTTT.

This clone was found once. The V call is TRBV4-1, the J call TRBJ2-2; weak D call: TRBD1 (6 bases). The V and J ends lost 0 bases and 5 bases respectively, with 10 bases between them. The CDR3 is 15 residues long. The germline V gene encodes CDR1 MGHRA and CDR2 YSYEKL. DNA of the CDR3: TGCGCCAGCAGCCAAGACAGGGGCGCAACCGGGGAGCTGTTTTTT. Residues: CASSQDRGATGELFF.

The chain employs TRBV28 and TRBJ1-5; unclear D gene. The CDR3 is 14 residues long. V lost 4 bases and J lost 0, with 7 bases in between. The germline V gene encodes CDR1 MDHEN and CDR2 SYDVKM. CDR3 protein: CASSSDNSNQPQHF. CDR3 bases: TGTGCCAGCAGTTCAGACAATAGCAATCAGCCCCAGCATTTT.

This chain joins TRBV29-1 and TRBJ2-6, with unresolved D. The germline gives CDR1 SQVTM, CDR2 ANQGSEA. This CDR3 has 12 amino acids. Trimming stripped 2 bases from V and 5 bases from J, with 4 bases between. CDR3 nucleotide sequence: TGCAGCGTTGAAATCAGGGCCAACGTCCTGACTTTC. Its protein is CSVEIRANVLTF.

The genes are TRBV6-1 and TRBJ2-1, with 9 bases lining up with TRBD2. The germline CDR1 and CDR2 sequences are MNHNS and SASEGT. J gave up 7 bases and V 4 bases, and 11 bases lay outside the gene matches. There are 16 residues in the CDR3. CDR3 nucleotide sequence: TGTGCCAGCAGTGCCGTAGCGGGAGAACCTTTGAATGAGCAGTTCTTC. This sequence encodes CASSAVAGEPLNEQFF.

The V call is TRBV2, the J call TRBJ2-1, with 9 bases fitting TRBD2. From germline, CDR1 is SNHLY and CDR2 FYNNEI. The V segment lost 4 bases and the J segment 9 bases; nucleotides outside the gene matches: 7. This CDR3 spans 14 amino acids. This chain's CDR3 is CASSGVAGVSEQFF. The DNA for the CDR3 is TGTGCCAGCAGTGGGGTAGCGGGAGTAAGTGAGCAGTTCTTC.

The chain couples TRBV27 to TRBJ2-7, with D possibly matching TRBD1 (6 bases). CDR1 MNHEY and CDR2 SMNVEV come from the germline V gene (reference sequence). The CDR3 extends over 13 amino acids. V lost 4 bases and J 5 bases, leaving 12 bases between the germline ends. CDR3 residues: CASSWGHRHEQYF. The CDR3 DNA is TGTGCCAGCAGTTGGGGACACCGCCACGAGCAGTACTTC.

The chain employs TRBV25-1 and TRBJ1-2; 8 bases align to TRBD1. V lost 8 bases, J lost 7 bases, and 9 bases stayed unmatched. The CDR3 covers 13 residues. CDR1 is MGHDK and CDR2 is SYGVNS in the germline V gene. This chain's CDR3 is CASGQGPYGGYTF. In DNA, the CDR3 is TGTGCCAGCGGACAGGGTCCGTACGGTGGCTACACCTTC.

V usage is TRBV6-1 and J usage is TRBJ2-3; D gene uncertain. Germline V gives CDR1 MNHNS, CDR2 SASEGT. Trimming cost V 4 bases and J 0 bases, with 17 bases left between them. The CDR3 loop spans 17 amino acids. CDR3 protein: CASSGFFTAISTDTQYF. CDR3 nucleotides: TGTGCCAGCAGTGGTTTTTTCACAGCCATTAGCACAGATACGCAGTATTTT.

The chain uses TRBV11-2 and TRBJ2-1, with 8 nucleotides matching TRBD1. V trimming: 5 bases; J trimming: 9 bases; junction bases outside the gene matches: 3. The CDR3 has 12 residues. Germline V gene lookup returns CDR1 SGHAT and CDR2 FQNNGV. The DNA for the CDR3 is TGTGCCAGCAGCCAGACAGGGGTTGAGCAGTTCTTC. This gives the protein CASSQTGVEQFF.

The rearrangement uses TRBV10-1 and TRBJ2-3; no clear D gene. The CDR3 runs to 11 residues. Per germline, CDR1 WNHNN and CDR2 SYGVQD (reference sequence). The V gene lost 4 bases and the J gene lost 5 bases, with 4 bases spanning the gap. For the CDR3, the DNA is TGCGCCAGCAGTGTTCGAGATACGCAGTATTTT. Translated, it gives CASSVRDTQYF.

The rearrangement joins TRBV6-1 to TRBJ1-2, with TRBD1 identical over 8 bases. CDR3 length equals 18 residues. Unmatched junction bases numbered 14, after V lost 4 bases and J lost 1 base. The germline gives CDR1 MNHNS, CDR2 SASEGT. CDR3 residues: CASSAPPGQGASNYGYTF. The CDR3, as DNA: TGTGCCAGCAGTGCCCCCCCCGGCCAGGGGGCAAGTAACTATGGCTACACCTTC.

The V and J genes are TRBV15 and TRBJ1-5; maybe TRBD1 (6 bases). From germline, CDR1 is LNHNV and CDR2 YYDKDF (reference sequence). Trimming took off 5 bases at V and 4 bases at J, with 12 bases between the two ends. The CDR3 extends over 14 amino acids. In DNA form, the CDR3 reads TGTGCCACCAGCCCGGGACACTCGAATCAGCCCCAGCATTTT. It codes for CATSPGHSNQPQHF.

CDR3 sequence (DNA): TGTGCCAGCAGCTTAGAAGCGGGCCGAGGGGACACTGAAGCTTTCTTT. Translated, it gives CASSLEAGRGDTEAFF. The chain couples TRBV7-9 to TRBJ1-1; D perhaps matches TRBD1 (5 bases). Germline V lookup: CDR1 SEHNR, CDR2 FQNEAQ (reference sequence). V was cut by 1 base and J by 3 bases, with 15 bases left in between. The CDR3 runs to 16 residues.

The V call is TRBV7-3, the J call TRBJ2-1, with D possibly TRBD1 on 6 matching bases. The ends were cut back, 6 bases at V and 4 bases at J, with 16 bases in the middle. The V gene's germline CDR1 is SGHTA and CDR2 FQGTGA. This CDR3 has 15 residues. CDR3 sequence reads: CASSSQQGPYNEQFF. CDR3 DNA: TGTGCCAGCAGTTCCCAACAGGGCCCATACAATGAGCAGTTCTTC.

The V gene is TRBV29-1, the J gene TRBJ2-1; TRBD2 matches 9 bases. The CDR3 is made up of 13 amino acids. Germline V gene lookup returns CDR1 SQVTM and CDR2 ANQGSEA. The V segment lost 5 bases and the J segment 4 bases; nucleotides outside the gene matches: 3. CDR3 region: CSVWGLAYNEQFF. Written as DNA, the CDR3 is TGCAGCGTTTGGGGACTAGCATACAATGAGCAGTTCTTC.

Only one count was recorded for this clone. The CDR3 loop is CASSMDRGGTQPQHF. For the CDR3, the DNA is TGTGCCAGTAGTATGGACAGGGGAGGGACTCAGCCCCAGCATTTT. The V and J genes are TRBV19 and TRBJ1-5; 9 bases map to TRBD1. Germline V gives CDR1 LNHDA, CDR2 SQIVND (reference sequence). This CDR3 is 15 amino acids long. Germline trimming cut 3 bases from V and 6 bases from J; bases unmatched to any gene: 6.

This CDR3 is CASSWGIGGRNNEQYF. CDR3 DNA sequence: TGCGCCAGCAGCTGGGGGATTGGCGGGAGGAACAACGAGCAGTACTTC. The rearrangement links TRBV5-1 to TRBJ2-7; 8 positions agree with TRBD2. V shed 3 bases, J shed 5 bases, and the junction held 13 bases outside the gene matches. This CDR3 is 16 amino acids long. Per the germline V gene, CDR1 is SGHRS and CDR2 is YFSETQ. Full variable domain (missing parts from reference TRBV5-1 and TRBJ2-7): KAGVTQTPRYLIKTRGQQVTLSCSPISGHRSVSWYQQTPGQGLQFLFEYFSETQRNKGNFPGRFSGRQFSNSRSEMNVSTLELGDSALYLCASSWGIGGRNNEQYFGPGTRLTVT.

This chain connects TRBV5-1 to TRBJ2-3; D is ambiguous. The V gene's germline CDR1 is SGHRS and CDR2 YFSETQ. The V end lost 1 base, the J end lost 4 bases, and 10 bases lay between the germline ends. The CDR3 loop spans 14 amino acids. The CDR3 sequence: CASSLLADSDTQYF. CDR3 bases: TGCGCCAGCAGCTTGCTGGCAGATTCAGATACGCAGTATTTT.

V is TRBV5-4 and J is TRBJ2-7; TRBD2 matches at 7 bases. CDR3 length equals 15 residues. V shed 6 bases and J 2 bases; nucleotides not matched to a gene: 11. Germline CDR1 is SGHNT and CDR2 is YYREEE (reference sequence). The CDR3, as DNA: TGTGCCAGCACCGCCTACCGCGGGGGAACCTACGAGCAGTACTTC. Translation gives CASTAYRGGTYEQYF.

This clone was observed once. This chain links TRBV5-1 with TRBJ1-4; D perhaps matches TRBD1 (6 bases). CDR3 length: 15 amino acids. Germline CDR1 is SGHRS and CDR2 is YFSETQ. Trimming stripped 5 bases from V and 4 bases from J, with 15 bases between. This CDR3 reads CASSFYGQLNEKLFF. CDR3 in DNA: TGCGCCAGCAGTTTTTACGGACAGCTTAATGAAAAACTGTTTTTT.

The chain combines TRBV30 with TRBJ2-2, with 7 positions matching TRBD1. CDR3 length: 14 amino acids. Germline CDR1 GTSNPN, CDR2 SVGIG (reference sequence). V gave up 8 bases and J gave up 8 bases; unmatched junction bases: 14. The CDR3 coding sequence is TGTGCCAGATCCGGGACAGTGACCCAGGGGGAGCTGTTTTTT. It specifies CARSGTVTQGELFF. Together with reference TRBV30 and TRBJ2-2, the CDR3 gives the full variable domain: SQTIHQWPATLVQPVGSPLSLECTVEGTSNPNLYWYRQAAGRGLQLLFYSVGIGQISSEVPQNLSASRPQDRQFILSSKKLLLSDSGFYLCARSGTVTQGELFFGEGSRLTVL.

The chain recombines TRBV5-1 with TRBJ2-7, with TRBD1 as a possible D gene (6 bases). CDR1 and CDR2 (germline): SGHRS, YFSETQ. V lost 0 bases and J lost 2, with 9 bases in between. The CDR3 extends over 14 amino acids. The CDR3 here is CASSLGGTPYEQYF. The CDR3 coding sequence is TGCGCCAGCAGCTTGGGGGGGACACCCTACGAGCAGTACTTC.

The chain couples TRBV7-7 to TRBJ1-3; D is unresolved. The ends were cut back, 1 base at V and 3 bases at J, with 4 bases in the middle. The CDR3 spans 13 residues. Germline CDR1 is SSHAT and CDR2 is FNYEAQ (reference sequence). This chain's CDR3 is CASSLDYGNTIYF. CDR3 DNA: TGTGCCAGCAGCTTAGATTATGGAAACACCATATATTTT.

V and J are TRBV6-5 and TRBJ2-1; D not resolved. Germline CDR1 reads MNHEY; CDR2 reads SVGAGI. The CDR3 covers 16 residues. V was clipped by 0 bases and J by 0 bases, with 9 bases between them. The CDR3 coding sequence is TGTGCCAGCAGTTACTCAGACATCCGCTCCTACAATGAGCAGTTCTTC. This codes for CASSYSDIRSYNEQFF.

J is TRBJ1-2 and V is TRBV4-1, with D tentatively TRBD1 (6 bases). There are 15 residues in the CDR3. From germline, CDR1 is MGHRA and CDR2 YSYEKL. V lost 3 bases to trimming and J lost 4 bases, with 15 bases between them. CDR3 in DNA: TGCGCCAGCAGCCATCAGACACAGGGTGTCTATGGCTACACCTTC. It codes for CASSHQTQGVYGYTF.

The V and J genes are TRBV7-8 and TRBJ2-7; 11 bases fit TRBD2. Germline assignment: CDR1 SGHVS and CDR2 FQNEAQ. CDR3 size: 18 residues. V shed 5 bases, J shed 5 bases, and the junction held 17 bases outside the gene matches. The CDR3 region is CASSPWTSGLKITHEQYF. The DNA of the CDR3 is TGTGCCAGCAGCCCGTGGACTAGCGGGTTAAAGATAACCCACGAGCAGTACTTC.

The chain is built from TRBV29-1 and TRBJ2-7; D is unresolved. The CDR3 totals 12 residues. V lost 3 bases, J lost 6 bases, and 12 bases lay in between. CDR1 is SQVTM, CDR2 ANQGSEA, per germline. The CDR3 region is CSVDSSSGEQYF. The CDR3 DNA reads as TGCAGCGTTGATTCGTCGTCAGGCGAGCAGTACTTC.